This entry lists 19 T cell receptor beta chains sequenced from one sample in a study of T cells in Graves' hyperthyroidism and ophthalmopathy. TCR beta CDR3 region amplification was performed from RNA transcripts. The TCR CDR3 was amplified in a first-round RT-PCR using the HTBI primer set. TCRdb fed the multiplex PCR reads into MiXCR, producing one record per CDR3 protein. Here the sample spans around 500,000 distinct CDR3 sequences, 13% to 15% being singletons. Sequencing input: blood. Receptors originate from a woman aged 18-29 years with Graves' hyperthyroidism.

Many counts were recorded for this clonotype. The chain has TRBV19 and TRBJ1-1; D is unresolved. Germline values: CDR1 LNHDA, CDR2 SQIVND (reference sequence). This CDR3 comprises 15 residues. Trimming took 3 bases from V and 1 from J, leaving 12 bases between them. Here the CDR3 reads CASSIWSTANTEAFF. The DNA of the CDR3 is TGTGCCAGTAGTATTTGGTCTACTGCGAACACTGAAGCTTTCTTT.

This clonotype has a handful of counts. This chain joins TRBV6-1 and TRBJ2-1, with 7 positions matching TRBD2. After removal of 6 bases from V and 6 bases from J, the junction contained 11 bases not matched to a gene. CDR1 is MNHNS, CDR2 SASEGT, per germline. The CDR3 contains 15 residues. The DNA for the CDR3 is TGTGCCAGCAGCCCCGCGGGAGATAGGGGCAATGAGCAGTTCTTC. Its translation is CASSPAGDRGNEQFF.

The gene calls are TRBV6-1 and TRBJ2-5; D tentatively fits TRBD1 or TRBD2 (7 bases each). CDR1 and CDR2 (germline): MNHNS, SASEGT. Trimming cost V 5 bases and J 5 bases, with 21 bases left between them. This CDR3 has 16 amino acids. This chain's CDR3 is CASSWEGQSSRETQYF. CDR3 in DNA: TGTGCCAGCAGTTGGGAGGGACAGTCTTCGCGGGAGACCCAGTACTTC.

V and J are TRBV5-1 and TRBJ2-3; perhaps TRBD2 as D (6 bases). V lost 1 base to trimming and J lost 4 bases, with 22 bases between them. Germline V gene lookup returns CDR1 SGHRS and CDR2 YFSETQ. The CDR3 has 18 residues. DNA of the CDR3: TGCGCCAGCAGCTTGAGGTCGGGGACTGCTACACCCCCAGATACGCAGTATTTT. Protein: CASSLRSGTATPPDTQYF.

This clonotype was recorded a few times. The CDR3 is CASSRDTASYNEQFF. The CDR3 DNA is TGTGCCAGCAGCCGGGACACCGCCTCCTACAATGAGCAGTTCTTC. This rearrangement joins TRBV3-1 to TRBJ2-1; D may be TRBD1 (6 bases). With 4 bases removed from V and 0 bases from J, the gap between germline ends came to 10 bases. Per the germline V gene, CDR1 is LGHDT and CDR2 is YNNKEL (reference sequence). The CDR3 runs 15 residues.

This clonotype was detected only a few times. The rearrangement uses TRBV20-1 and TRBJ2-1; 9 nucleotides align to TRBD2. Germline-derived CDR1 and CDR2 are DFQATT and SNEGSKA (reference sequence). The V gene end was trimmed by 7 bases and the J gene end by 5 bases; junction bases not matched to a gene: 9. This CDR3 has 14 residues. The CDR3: CSVSPSGANNEQFF. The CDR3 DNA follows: TGCAGTGTGAGCCCTAGCGGGGCGAACAATGAGCAGTTCTTC.

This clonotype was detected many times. Here the CDR3 reads CASSHGTSGIEQFF. The DNA for the CDR3 is TGTGCCAGCTCCCACGGGACTAGCGGGATTGAGCAGTTCTTC. The chain carries TRBV5-5 and TRBJ2-1; 13 nucleotides align to TRBD2. The V gene end was trimmed by 7 bases and the J gene end by 9 bases; junction bases not matched to a gene: 7. The CDR3 is 14 amino acids. Looked up from germline, CDR1 is SGHKS and CDR2 is YYEKEE (reference sequence).

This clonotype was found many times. The CDR3 region has the DNA TGTGCCAGCTCAGCCGCTGATTACCGGGATGAAAAACTGTTTTTT. Translation: CASSAADYRDEKLFF. The V call is TRBV18, the J call TRBJ1-4; D is undetermined. In germline, CDR1 is KGHSH, CDR2 LQKENI. The ends were cut back, 5 bases at V and 6 bases at J, with 16 bases in the middle. The CDR3 length is 15 residues.

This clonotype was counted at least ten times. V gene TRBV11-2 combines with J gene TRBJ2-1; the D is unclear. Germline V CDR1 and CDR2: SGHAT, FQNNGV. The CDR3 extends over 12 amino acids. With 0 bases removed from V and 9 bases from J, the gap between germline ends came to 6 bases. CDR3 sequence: CASSLEPREQFF. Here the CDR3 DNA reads TGTGCCAGCAGCTTAGAGCCACGTGAGCAGTTCTTC.

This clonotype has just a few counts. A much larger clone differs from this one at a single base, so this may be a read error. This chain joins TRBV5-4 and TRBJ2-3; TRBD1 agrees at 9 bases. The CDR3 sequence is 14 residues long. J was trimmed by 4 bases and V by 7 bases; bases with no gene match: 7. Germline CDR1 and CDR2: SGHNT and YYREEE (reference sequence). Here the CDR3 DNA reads TGTGCCAGCGGCAGGGACAGGGCGTCAGATACGCAGTATTTT. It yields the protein CASGRDRASDTQYF.

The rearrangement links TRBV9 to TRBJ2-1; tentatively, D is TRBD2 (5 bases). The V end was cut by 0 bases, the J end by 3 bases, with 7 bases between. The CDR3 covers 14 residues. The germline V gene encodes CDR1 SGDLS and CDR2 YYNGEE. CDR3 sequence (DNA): TGTGCCAGCAGCGTAGGACTACTCTACAATGAGCAGTTCTTC. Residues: CASSVGLLYNEQFF.

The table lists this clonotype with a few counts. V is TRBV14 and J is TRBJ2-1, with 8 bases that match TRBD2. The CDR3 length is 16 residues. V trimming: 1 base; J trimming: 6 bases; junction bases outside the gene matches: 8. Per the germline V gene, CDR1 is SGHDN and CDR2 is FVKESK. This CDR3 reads CASSQVGGGPGNEQFF. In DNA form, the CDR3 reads TGTGCCAGCAGCCAAGTCGGGGGGGGCCCGGGCAATGAGCAGTTCTTC.

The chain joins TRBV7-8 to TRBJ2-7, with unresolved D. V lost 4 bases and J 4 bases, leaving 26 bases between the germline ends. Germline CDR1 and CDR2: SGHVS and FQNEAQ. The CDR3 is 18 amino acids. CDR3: CASSSKAQLSPQSYEQYF. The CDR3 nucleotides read TGTGCCAGCAGCTCAAAAGCCCAACTAAGCCCTCAATCATACGAGCAGTACTTC.

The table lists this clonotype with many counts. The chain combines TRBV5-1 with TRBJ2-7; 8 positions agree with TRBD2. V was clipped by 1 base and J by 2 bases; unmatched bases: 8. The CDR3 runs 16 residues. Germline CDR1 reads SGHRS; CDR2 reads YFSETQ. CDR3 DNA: TGCGCCAGCAGCTTGCCTATAAGCGGGAGCCCCTACGAGCAGTACGTC. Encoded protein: CASSLPISGSPYEQYV.

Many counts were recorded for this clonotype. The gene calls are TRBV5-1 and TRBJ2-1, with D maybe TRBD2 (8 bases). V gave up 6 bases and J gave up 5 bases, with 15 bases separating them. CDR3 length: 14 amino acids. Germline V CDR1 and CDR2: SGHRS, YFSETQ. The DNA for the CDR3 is TGCGCCAGCAATTCGGGAGGGGGCCACAATGAGCAGTTCTTC. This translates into CASNSGGGHNEQFF.

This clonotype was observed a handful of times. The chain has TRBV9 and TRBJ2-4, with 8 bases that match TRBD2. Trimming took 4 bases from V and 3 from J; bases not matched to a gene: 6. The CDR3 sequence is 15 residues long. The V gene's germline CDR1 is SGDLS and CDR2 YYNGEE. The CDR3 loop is CASSPGLVGKNIQYF. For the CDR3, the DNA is TGTGCCAGCAGCCCGGGACTAGTGGGCAAAAACATTCAGTACTTC.

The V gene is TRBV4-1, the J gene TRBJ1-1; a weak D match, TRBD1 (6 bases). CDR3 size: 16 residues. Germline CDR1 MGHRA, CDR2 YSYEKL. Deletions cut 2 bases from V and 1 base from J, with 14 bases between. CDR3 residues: CASSQKGTPPNTEAFF. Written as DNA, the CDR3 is TGCGCCAGCAGCCAAAAGGGGACACCTCCGAACACTGAAGCTTTCTTT.

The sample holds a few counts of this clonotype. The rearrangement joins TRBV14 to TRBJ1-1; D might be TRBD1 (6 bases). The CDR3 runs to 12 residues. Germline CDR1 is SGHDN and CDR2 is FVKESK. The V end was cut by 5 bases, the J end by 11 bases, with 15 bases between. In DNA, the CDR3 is TGTGCCAGCAGCGAAGCCGGGACATCTGCTTTCTTT. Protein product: CASSEAGTSAFF. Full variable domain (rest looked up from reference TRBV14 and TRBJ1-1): EAGVTQFPSHSVIEKGQTVTLRCDPISGHDNLYWYRRVMGKEIKFLLHFVKESKQDESGMPNNRFLAERTGGTYSTLKVQPAELEDSGVYFCASSEAGTSAFFGQGTRLTVV.

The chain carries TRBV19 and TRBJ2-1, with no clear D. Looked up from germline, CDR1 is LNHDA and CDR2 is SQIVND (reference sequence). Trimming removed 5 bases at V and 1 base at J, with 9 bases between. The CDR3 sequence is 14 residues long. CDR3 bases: TGTGCCAGTAGTTTCTATTCATCCTACAATGAGCAGTTCTTC. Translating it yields CASSFYSSYNEQFF.